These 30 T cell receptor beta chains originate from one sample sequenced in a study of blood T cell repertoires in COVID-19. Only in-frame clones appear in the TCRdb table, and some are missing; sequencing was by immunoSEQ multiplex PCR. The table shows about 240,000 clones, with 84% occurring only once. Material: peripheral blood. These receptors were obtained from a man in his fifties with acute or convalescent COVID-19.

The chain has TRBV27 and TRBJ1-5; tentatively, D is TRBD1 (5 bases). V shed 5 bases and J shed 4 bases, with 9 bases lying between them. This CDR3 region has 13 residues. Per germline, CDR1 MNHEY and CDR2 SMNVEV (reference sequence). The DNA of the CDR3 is TGTGCCAGCAGTCACAGGCCTAATCAGCCCCAGCATTTT. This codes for CASSHRPNQPQHF.

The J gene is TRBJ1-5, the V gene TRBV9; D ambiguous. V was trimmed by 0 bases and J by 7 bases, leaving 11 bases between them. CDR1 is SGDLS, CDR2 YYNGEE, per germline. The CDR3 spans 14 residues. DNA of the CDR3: TGTGCCAGCAGCGTAGCACCCGGGAACCAGCCCCAGCATTTT. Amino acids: CASSVAPGNQPQHF.

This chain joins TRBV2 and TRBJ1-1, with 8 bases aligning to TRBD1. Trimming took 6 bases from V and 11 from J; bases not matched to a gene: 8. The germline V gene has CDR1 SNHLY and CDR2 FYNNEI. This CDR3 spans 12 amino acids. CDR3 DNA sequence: TGTGCCAGCAGGGGGGACAGGCCACGGGCTTTCTTT. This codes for CASRGDRPRAFF.

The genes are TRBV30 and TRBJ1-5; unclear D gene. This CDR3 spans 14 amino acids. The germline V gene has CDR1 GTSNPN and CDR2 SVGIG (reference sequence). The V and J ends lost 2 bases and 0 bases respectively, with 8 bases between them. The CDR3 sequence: CAWSLSVSNQPQHF. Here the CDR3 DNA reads TGTGCCTGGAGTCTCAGCGTTAGCAATCAGCCCCAGCATTTT.

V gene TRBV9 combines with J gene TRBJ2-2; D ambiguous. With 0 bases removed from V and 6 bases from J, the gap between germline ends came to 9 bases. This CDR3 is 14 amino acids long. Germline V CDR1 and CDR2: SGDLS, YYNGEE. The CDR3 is CASSVDLYAGELFF. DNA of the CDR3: TGTGCCAGCAGCGTAGACCTCTATGCCGGGGAGCTGTTTTTT.

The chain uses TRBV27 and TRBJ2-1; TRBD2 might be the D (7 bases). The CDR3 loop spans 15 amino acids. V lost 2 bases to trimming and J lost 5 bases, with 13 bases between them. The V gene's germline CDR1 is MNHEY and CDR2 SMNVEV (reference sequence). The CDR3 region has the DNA TGTGCCAGCAGTTTACTTGCGGGGGCCAACAATGAGCAGTTCTTC. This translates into CASSLLAGANNEQFF.

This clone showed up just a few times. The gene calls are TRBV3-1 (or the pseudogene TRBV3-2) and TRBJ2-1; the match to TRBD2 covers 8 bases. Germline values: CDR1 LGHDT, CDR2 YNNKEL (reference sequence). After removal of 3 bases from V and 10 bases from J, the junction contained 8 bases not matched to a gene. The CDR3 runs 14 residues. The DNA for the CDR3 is TGTGCCAGCAGCCATTCTCAGCGGGAGTACGAGCAGTTCTTC. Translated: CASSHSQREYEQFF.

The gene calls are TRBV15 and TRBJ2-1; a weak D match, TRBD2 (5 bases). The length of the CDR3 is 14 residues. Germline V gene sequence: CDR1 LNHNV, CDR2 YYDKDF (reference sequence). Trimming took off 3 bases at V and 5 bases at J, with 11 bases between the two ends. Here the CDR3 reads CATSRTGFDNEQFF. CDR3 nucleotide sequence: TGTGCCACCAGCAGGACGGGATTCGACAATGAGCAGTTCTTC.

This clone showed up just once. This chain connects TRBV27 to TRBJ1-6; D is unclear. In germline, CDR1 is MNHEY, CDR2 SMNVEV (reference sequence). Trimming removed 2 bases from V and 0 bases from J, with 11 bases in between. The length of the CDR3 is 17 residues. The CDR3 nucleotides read TGTGCCAGCAGTTTAAACAGCCTTAGCTCCTATAATTCACCCCTCCACTTT. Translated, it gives CASSLNSLSSYNSPLHF.

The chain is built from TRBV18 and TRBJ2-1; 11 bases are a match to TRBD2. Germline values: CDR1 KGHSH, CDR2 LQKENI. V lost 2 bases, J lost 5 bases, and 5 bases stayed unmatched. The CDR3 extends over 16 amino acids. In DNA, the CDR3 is TGTGCCAGCTCACCAGAGGGACTAGCGGCAAACAATGAGCAGTTCTTC. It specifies CASSPEGLAANNEQFF.

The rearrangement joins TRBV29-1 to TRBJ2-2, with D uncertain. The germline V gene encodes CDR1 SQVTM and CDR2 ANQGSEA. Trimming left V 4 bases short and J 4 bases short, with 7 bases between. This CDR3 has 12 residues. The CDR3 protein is CSVGHLTGELFF. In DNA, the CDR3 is TGCAGCGTTGGGCATCTCACCGGGGAGCTGTTTTTT.

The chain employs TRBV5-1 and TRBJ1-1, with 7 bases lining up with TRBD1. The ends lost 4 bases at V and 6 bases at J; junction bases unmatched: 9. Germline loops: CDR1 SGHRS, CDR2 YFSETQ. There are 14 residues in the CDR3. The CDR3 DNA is TGCGCCAGCAGCCAGGGACAGTCTTACGCTGAAGCTTTCTTT. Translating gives CASSQGQSYAEAFF.

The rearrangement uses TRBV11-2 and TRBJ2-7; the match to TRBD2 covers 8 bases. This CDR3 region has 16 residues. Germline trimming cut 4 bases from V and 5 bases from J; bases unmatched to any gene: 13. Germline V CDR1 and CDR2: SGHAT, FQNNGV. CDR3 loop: CASSSGGPLESNEQYF. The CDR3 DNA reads TGTGCCAGCAGCTCGGGGGGGCCCCTAGAGAGTAACGAGCAGTACTTC.

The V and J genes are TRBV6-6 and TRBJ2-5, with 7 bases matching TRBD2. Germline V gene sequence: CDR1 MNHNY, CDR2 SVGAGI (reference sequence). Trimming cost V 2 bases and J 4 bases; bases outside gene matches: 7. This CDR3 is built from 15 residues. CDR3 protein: CASSYRISGGETQYF. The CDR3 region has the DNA TGTGCCAGCAGTTACCGGATATCGGGGGGAGAGACCCAGTACTTC.

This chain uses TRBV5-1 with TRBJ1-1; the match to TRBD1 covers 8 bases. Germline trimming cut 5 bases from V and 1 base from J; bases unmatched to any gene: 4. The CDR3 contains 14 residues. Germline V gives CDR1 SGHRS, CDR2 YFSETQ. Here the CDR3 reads CASRDRVGNTEAFF. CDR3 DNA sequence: TGCGCCAGCAGGGACAGGGTAGGGAACACTGAAGCTTTCTTT.

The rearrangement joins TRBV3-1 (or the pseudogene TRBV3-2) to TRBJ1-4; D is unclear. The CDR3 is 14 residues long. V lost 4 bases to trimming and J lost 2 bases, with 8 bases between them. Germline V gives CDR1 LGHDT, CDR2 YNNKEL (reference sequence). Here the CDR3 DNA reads TGTGCCAGCAGCCCCTACAGCACTAATGAAAAACTGTTTTTT. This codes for CASSPYSTNEKLFF.

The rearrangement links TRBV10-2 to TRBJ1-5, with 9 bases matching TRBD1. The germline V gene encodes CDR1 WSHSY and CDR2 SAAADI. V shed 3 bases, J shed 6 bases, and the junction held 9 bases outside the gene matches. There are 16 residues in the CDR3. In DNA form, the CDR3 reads TGCGCCAGCAGTGACTCCACACAGGGGGCAATTCAGCCCCAGCATTTT. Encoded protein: CASSDSTQGAIQPQHF.

CDR3 nucleotide sequence: TGTGCCAGCAGCTTACAGGGGCCTTTCTCTGGAAACACCATATATTTT. Its protein is CASSLQGPFSGNTIYF. V usage is TRBV7-9 and J usage is TRBJ1-3, with D possibly matching TRBD1 (6 bases). Germline CDR1 and CDR2: SEHNR and FQNEAQ (reference sequence). This CDR3 comprises 16 residues. Trimming took 2 bases from V and 0 from J, leaving 11 bases between them.

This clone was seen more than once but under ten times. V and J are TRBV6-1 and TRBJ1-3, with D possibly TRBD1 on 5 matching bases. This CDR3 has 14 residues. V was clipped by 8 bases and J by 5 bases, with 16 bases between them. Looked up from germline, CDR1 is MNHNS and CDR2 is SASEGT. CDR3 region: CASYESGVRNTIYF. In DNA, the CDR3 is TGTGCCAGCTATGAATCGGGGGTTAGAAACACCATATATTTT.

CDR3 region: CASSLGQGRAYEQYF. The CDR3 nucleotides read TGTGCCAGCAGCTTAGGACAGGGGCGAGCCTACGAGCAGTACTTC. V is TRBV7-8 and J is TRBJ2-7; 8 bases line up with TRBD1. Trimming at V came to 1 base and at J to 2 bases, leaving 4 bases not matched to a gene. The CDR3 runs 15 residues. CDR1 is SGHVS, CDR2 FQNEAQ, per germline.

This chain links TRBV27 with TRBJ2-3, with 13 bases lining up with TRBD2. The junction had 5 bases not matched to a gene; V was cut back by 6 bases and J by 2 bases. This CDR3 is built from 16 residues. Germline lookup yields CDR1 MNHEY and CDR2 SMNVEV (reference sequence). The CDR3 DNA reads TGTGCCAGCAGAACCGGACTAGCGGGGGCCACAGATACGCAGTATTTT. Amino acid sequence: CASRTGLAGATDTQYF.

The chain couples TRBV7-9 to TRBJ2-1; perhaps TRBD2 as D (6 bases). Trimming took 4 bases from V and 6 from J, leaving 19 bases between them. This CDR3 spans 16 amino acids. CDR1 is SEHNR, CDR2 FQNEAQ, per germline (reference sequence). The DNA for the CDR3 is TGTGCCAGCAGCTACATGGAGGGGCGCGGGCCCAATGAGCAGTTCTTC. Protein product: CASSYMEGRGPNEQFF.

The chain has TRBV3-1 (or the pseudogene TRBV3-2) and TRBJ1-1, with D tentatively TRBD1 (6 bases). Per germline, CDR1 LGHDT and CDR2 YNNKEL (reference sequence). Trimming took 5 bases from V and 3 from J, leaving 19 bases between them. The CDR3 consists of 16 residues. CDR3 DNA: TGTGCCAGCAGCAGCTCAGGGGCGGGGGTACACACTGAAGCTTTCTTT. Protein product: CASSSSGAGVHTEAFF.

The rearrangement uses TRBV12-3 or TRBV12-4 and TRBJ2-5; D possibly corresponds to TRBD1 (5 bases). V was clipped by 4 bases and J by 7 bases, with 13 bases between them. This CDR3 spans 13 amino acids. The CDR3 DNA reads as TGTGCCAGCAGTTGGGGCAGCGTGGGGACCCAGTACTTC. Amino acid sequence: CASSWGSVGTQYF.

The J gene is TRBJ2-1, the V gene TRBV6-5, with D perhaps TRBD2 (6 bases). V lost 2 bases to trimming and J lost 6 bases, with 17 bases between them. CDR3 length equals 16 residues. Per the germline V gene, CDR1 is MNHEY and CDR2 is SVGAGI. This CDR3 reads CASSYVSIRGTNEQFF. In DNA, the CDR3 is TGTGCCAGCAGTTACGTTTCGATCCGGGGGACCAATGAGCAGTTCTTC.

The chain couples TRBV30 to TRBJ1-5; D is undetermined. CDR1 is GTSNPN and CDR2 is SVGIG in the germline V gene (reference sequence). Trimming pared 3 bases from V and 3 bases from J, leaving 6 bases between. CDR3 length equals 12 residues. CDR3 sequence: CAWSQYNQPQHF. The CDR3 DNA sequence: TGTGCCTGGAGCCAGTACAATCAGCCCCAGCATTTT. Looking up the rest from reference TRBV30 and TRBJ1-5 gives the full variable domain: SQTIHQWPATLVQPVGSPLSLECTVEGTSNPNLYWYRQAAGRGLQLLFYSVGIGQISSEVPQNLSASRPQDRQFILSSKKLLLSDSGFYLCAWSQYNQPQHFGDGTRLSIL.

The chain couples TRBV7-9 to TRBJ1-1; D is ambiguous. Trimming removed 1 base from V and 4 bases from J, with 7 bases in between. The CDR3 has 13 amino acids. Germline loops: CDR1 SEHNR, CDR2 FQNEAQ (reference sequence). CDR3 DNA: TGTGCCAGCAGCTTAGGGAGGACCACTGAAGCTTTCTTT. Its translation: CASSLGRTTEAFF.

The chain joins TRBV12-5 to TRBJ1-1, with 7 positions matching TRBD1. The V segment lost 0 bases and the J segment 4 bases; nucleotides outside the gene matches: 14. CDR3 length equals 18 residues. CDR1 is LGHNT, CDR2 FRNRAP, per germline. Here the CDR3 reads CASGLVPAQGSRATEAFF. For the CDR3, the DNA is TGTGCTAGTGGTTTGGTACCAGCACAGGGGAGCCGGGCCACTGAAGCTTTCTTT.

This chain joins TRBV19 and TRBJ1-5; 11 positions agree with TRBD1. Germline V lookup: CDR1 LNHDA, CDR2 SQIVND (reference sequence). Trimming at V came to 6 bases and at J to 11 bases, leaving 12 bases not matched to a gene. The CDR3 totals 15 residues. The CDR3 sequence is CASRTGQGVRWAQHF. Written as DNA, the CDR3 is TGTGCCAGTAGAACGGGACAGGGGGTAAGATGGGCCCAGCATTTT.

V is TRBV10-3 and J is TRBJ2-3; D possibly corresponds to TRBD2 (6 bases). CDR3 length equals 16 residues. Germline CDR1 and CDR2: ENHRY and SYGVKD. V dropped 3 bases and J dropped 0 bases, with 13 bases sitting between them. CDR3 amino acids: CAISDRRGDSTDTQYF. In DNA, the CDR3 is TGTGCCATCAGTGACCGTCGCGGGGATAGCACAGATACGCAGTATTTT.